Following are 8 T cell receptor beta chains from one sample sequenced in a study of blood T cell repertoires in COVID-19. Data came from immunoSEQ multiplex PCR; TCRdb stores just in-frame clones and leaves some out. The repertoire has some 96,000 clones, roughly 87% of them found once; the top ten carry 7.4%. The source material was peripheral blood. The source of these receptors is a man aged 30 to 45 in a cohort sampled during active COVID-19.

The chain combines TRBV5-1 with TRBJ1-6; D ambiguous. CDR1 and CDR2 (germline): SGHRS, YFSETQ. This CDR3 is 14 amino acids long. Trimming pared 2 bases from V and 5 bases from J, leaving 8 bases between. CDR3 protein: CASSFGQDNSPLHF. The CDR3 region has the DNA TGCGCCAGCAGCTTTGGGCAAGATAATTCACCCCTCCACTTT.

The chain is built from TRBV19 and TRBJ1-1, with D tentatively TRBD1 (5 bases). This CDR3 region has 14 residues. The V gene's germline CDR1 is LNHDA and CDR2 SQIVND (reference sequence). V dropped 5 bases and J dropped 10 bases, with 20 bases sitting between them. The CDR3 protein is CASSQLKGQGGAFF. The CDR3 coding sequence is TGTGCCAGTAGTCAACTAAAGGGGCAGGGAGGAGCTTTCTTT.

The chain links TRBV5-5 to TRBJ2-3, with TRBD2 identical over 11 bases. This CDR3 has 17 amino acids. Germline lookup yields CDR1 SGHKS and CDR2 YYEKEE (reference sequence). With 3 bases clipped from V and 0 bases from J, the junction kept 6 bases outside the gene matches. CDR3 protein: CASSWLAGGYSTDTQYF. The CDR3 DNA follows: TGTGCCAGCAGCTGGTTAGCGGGGGGGTATAGCACAGATACGCAGTATTTT.

The chain joins TRBV18 to TRBJ1-6; D is ambiguous. Trimming stripped 2 bases from V and 10 bases from J, with 9 bases between. The CDR3 loop spans 13 amino acids. Germline V gives CDR1 KGHSH, CDR2 LQKENI. The CDR3 here is CASSPAERSPLHF. DNA for the CDR3: TGTGCCAGCTCACCAGCCGAGAGGTCACCCCTCCACTTT. The variable domain in full, with the rest retrieved from reference TRBV18 and TRBJ1-6, is NAGVMQNPRHLVRRRGQEARLRCSPMKGHSHVYWYRQLPEEGLKFMVYLQKENIIDESGMPKERFSAEFPKEGPSILRIQQVVRGDSAAYFCASSPAERSPLHFGNGTRLTVT.

CDR3 protein: CASRTRDRVHGYTF. CDR3 in DNA: TGTGCCAGCAGAACACGGGACAGGGTCCATGGCTACACCTTC. This sequence joins TRBV5-4 and TRBJ1-2; 9 bases match TRBD1. J lost 6 bases, V lost 5 bases, and 8 bases had no gene match. The CDR3 runs to 14 residues. Per the germline V gene, CDR1 is SGHNT and CDR2 is YYREEE (reference sequence).

The sample holds a few counts of this clone. The gene calls are TRBV19 and TRBJ1-2; 7 bases are shared with TRBD1. The germline CDR1 and CDR2 sequences are LNHDA and SQIVND (reference sequence). The CDR3 runs 13 residues. V shed 5 bases, J shed 2 bases, and the junction held 2 bases outside the gene matches. CDR3 nucleotides: TGTGCCAGTAGTCGGGGACAGAACTATGGCTACACCTTC. It codes for CASSRGQNYGYTF.

With regard to this clone: The same CDR3 can be traced to other DNA sequences in this sample. This chain joins TRBV6-5 and TRBJ1-2; D is perhaps TRBD1 (6 bases). Trimming left V 2 bases short and J 5 bases short, with 12 bases between. The CDR3 consists of 14 residues. Germline V gives CDR1 MNHEY, CDR2 SVGAGI. The CDR3 DNA sequence: TGTGCCAGCAGTTACAGGGGGATCGGATATGGCTACACCTTC. It specifies CASSYRGIGYGYTF.

The rearrangement links TRBV27 to TRBJ1-6; possibly TRBD1 for D (6 bases). Germline V gene data show CDR1 as MNHEY and CDR2 as SMNVEV (reference sequence). The CDR3 extends over 16 amino acids. V lost 7 bases to trimming and J lost 4 bases, with 17 bases between them. The DNA for the CDR3 is TGTGCCAGCAAAAGACAGGTGGCACCTTATAATTCACCCCTCCACTTT. Residues: CASKRQVAPYNSPLHF.